This passage covers 32 T cell receptor beta chains from one sample sequenced in a study of blood T cell repertoires in COVID-19. Clones were sequenced by immunoSEQ multiplex PCR, and TCRdb holds only the in-frame ones, with some missing. The sample holds 200,000 to 250,000 clones, more than 80% seen once. Sample: peripheral blood. These receptor sequences come from a woman at least 80 years old with COVID-19, enrolled during active disease.

This sequence joins TRBV3-1 (or the pseudogene TRBV3-2) and TRBJ1-2; D is uncertain. V was shortened by 0 bases and J by 4 bases, with 12 bases between the two germline ends. This CDR3 region has 15 residues. Germline-derived CDR1 and CDR2 are LGHDT and YNNKEL (reference sequence). The CDR3 is CASSQDIQTLYGYTF. In DNA form, the CDR3 reads TGTGCCAGCAGCCAAGATATCCAGACTCTCTATGGCTACACCTTC.

The V call is TRBV7-2, the J call TRBJ1-4; D gene uncertain. Trimming removed 2 bases from V and 3 bases from J, with 10 bases in between. The germline V gene has CDR1 SGHTA and CDR2 FQGNSA. There are 15 residues in the CDR3. The CDR3: CASSLHRGSNEKLFF. The CDR3 DNA follows: TGTGCCAGCAGCTTACATCGAGGGTCTAATGAAAAACTGTTTTTT.

The chain recombines TRBV5-8 with TRBJ1-2; no definite D call. The CDR3 covers 14 residues. V lost 0 bases to trimming and J lost 4 bases, with 10 bases between them. Germline lookup yields CDR1 SGHTS and CDR2 YDEGEE. CDR3 region: CASSLGPAGYGYTF. The CDR3 region has the DNA TGTGCCAGCAGCTTGGGCCCGGCGGGCTATGGCTACACCTTC.

This clone was seen a single time. The chain is built from TRBV28 and TRBJ1-2, with D maybe TRBD1 (5 bases). Per germline, CDR1 MDHEN and CDR2 SYDVKM. Trimming removed 1 base at V and 4 bases at J, with 10 bases between. This CDR3 region has 14 residues. Here the CDR3 reads CASSLSRGLYGYTF. The CDR3 DNA is TGTGCCAGCAGTTTATCGCGGGGCCTCTATGGCTACACCTTC.

The chain recombines TRBV28 with TRBJ2-2, with D uncertain. The CDR3 loop spans 13 amino acids. Per germline, CDR1 MDHEN and CDR2 SYDVKM. Trimming took 6 bases from V and 3 from J, leaving 8 bases between them. CDR3 loop: CASSPFHTGELFF. CDR3 bases: TGTGCCAGCAGCCCCTTCCACACCGGGGAGCTGTTTTTT.

The chain has TRBV7-2 and TRBJ2-2, with 11 bases identical to TRBD2. This CDR3 has 15 residues. Germline CDR1 reads SGHTA; CDR2 reads FQGNSA. The V gene end was trimmed by 7 bases and the J gene end by 4 bases; junction bases not matched to a gene: 5. The CDR3 spells CASILAGVGTGELFF. CDR3 in DNA: TGTGCCAGCATACTAGCGGGAGTGGGCACCGGGGAGCTGTTTTTT. Complete variable domain (other parts from reference TRBV7-2 and TRBJ2-2): GAGVSQSPSNKVTEKGKDVELRCDPISGHTALYWYRQSLGQGLEFLIYFQGNSAPDKSGLPSDRFSAERTGGSVSTLTIQRTQQEDSAVYLCASILAGVGTGELFFGEGSRLTVL.

This clone was found a few times. This chain uses TRBV7-3 with TRBJ1-6, with no clear D. The CDR3 sequence is 20 residues long. Trimming shortened V by 0 bases and J by 0 bases, and 18 bases separated the two germline ends. Germline loops: CDR1 SGHTA, CDR2 FQGTGA. DNA for the CDR3: TGTGCCAGCAGCTTAACGAGAGGGTTCCCCCTAAGCTCCTATAATTCACCCCTCCACTTT. This sequence encodes CASSLTRGFPLSSYNSPLHF.

This clone was recorded many times. The same CDR3 arises from other DNA sequences in this sample as well. The chain carries TRBV5-1 and TRBJ1-1, with D perhaps matching TRBD1 (6 bases). Trimming took 0 bases from V and 0 from J, leaving 9 bases between them. The V gene's germline CDR1 is SGHRS and CDR2 YFSETQ. The CDR3 covers 15 residues. The CDR3: CASSLGPGVNTEAFF. The CDR3 bases are TGCGCCAGCAGCTTGGGACCAGGGGTGAACACTGAAGCTTTCTTT.

The rearrangement links TRBV4-1 to TRBJ1-1; a weak D match, TRBD1 (6 bases). The CDR3 is made up of 15 amino acids. Germline V gene lookup returns CDR1 MGHRA and CDR2 YSYEKL. V was clipped by 0 bases and J by 1 base, with 9 bases between them. CDR3 protein: CASSQEWGQNTEAFF. CDR3 nucleotide sequence: TGCGCCAGCAGCCAAGAATGGGGACAGAACACTGAAGCTTTCTTT.

The chain uses TRBV18 and TRBJ2-5, with 8 bases fitting TRBD2. The CDR3 loop spans 16 amino acids. CDR1 is KGHSH, CDR2 LQKENI, per germline. V gave up 1 base and J gave up 3 bases; unmatched junction bases: 7. CDR3 coding DNA: TGTGCCAGCTCACCACGTATCGGGGGGGAAGAAGAGACCCAGTACTTC. Protein sequence: CASSPRIGGEEETQYF.

The chain has TRBV7-3 and TRBJ2-2; 7 bases align to TRBD2. CDR1 and CDR2 from the germline V gene are SGHTA and FQGTGA. Unmatched junction bases numbered 4, after V lost 5 bases and J lost 1 base. This CDR3 comprises 15 residues. CDR3: CASSPPGGNTGELFF. CDR3 DNA sequence: TGTGCCAGCAGCCCCCCGGGGGGGAACACCGGGGAGCTGTTTTTT.

This chain joins TRBV6-1 and TRBJ2-7, with 7 nucleotides matching TRBD1. CDR1 and CDR2 from the germline V gene are MNHNS and SASEGT. The CDR3 extends over 14 amino acids. Trimming at V came to 3 bases and at J to 3 bases, leaving 5 bases not matched to a gene. The CDR3 loop is CASSEGGTVYEQYF. CDR3 bases: TGTGCCAGCAGTGAGGGTGGGACAGTCTACGAGCAGTACTTC.

This clone was seen a single time. Germline and junction disagree at one end, which may indicate a read error. The gene calls are TRBV7-7 and TRBJ1-2, with 8 positions matching TRBD1. CDR1 is SSHAT and CDR2 is FNYEAQ in the germline V gene (reference sequence). This CDR3 region has 16 residues. CDR3 in DNA: TGTGCTAGCAGCTCCCTAAGGACAGGGATCGACTATGGCTACACCTTC. Translated: CASSSLRTGIDYGYTF.

The genes are TRBV7-9 and TRBJ1-2; perhaps TRBD1 as D (6 bases). The CDR3 spans 16 residues. Trimming removed 0 bases at V and 13 bases at J, with 24 bases between. Germline-derived CDR1 and CDR2 are SEHNR and FQNEAQ (reference sequence). The CDR3 is CASSLAWTDPLPIFTF. Written as DNA, the CDR3 is TGTGCCAGCAGCTTAGCGTGGACAGACCCACTACCTATATTCACCTTC.

The V call is TRBV12-3 or TRBV12-4, the J call TRBJ1-4; TRBD1 aligns across 8 bases. The CDR3 runs 12 residues. The V gene end was trimmed by 5 bases and the J gene end by 10 bases; junction bases not matched to a gene: 3. In nucleotides, the CDR3 is TGTGCCAGCAGTCTAACAGGGGGAAAACTGTTTTTT. Translation gives CASSLTGGKLFF.

The V call is TRBV3-1 (or the pseudogene TRBV3-2), the J call TRBJ1-4, with 7 bases that match TRBD1. The CDR3 sequence is 17 residues long. Germline-derived CDR1 and CDR2 are LGHDT and YNNKEL (reference sequence). V dropped 3 bases and J dropped 4; count of bases not matched to a gene: 11. In nucleotides, the CDR3 is TGTGCCAGCAGCCAGGGTATAGGGGGCAGTGGTAATGAAAAACTGTTTTTT. Translated: CASSQGIGGSGNEKLFF.

This clone showed up just once. The chain has TRBV18 and TRBJ2-1; possibly TRBD1 for D (6 bases). This CDR3 spans 15 amino acids. The V gene lost 2 bases and the J gene lost 5 bases, with 13 bases spanning the gap. CDR1 is KGHSH and CDR2 is LQKENI in the germline V gene. CDR3 residues: CASSPGAQGNNEQFF. The CDR3, as DNA: TGTGCCAGCTCACCAGGGGCGCAGGGGAACAATGAGCAGTTCTTC.

This sequence joins TRBV19 and TRBJ2-3, with D perhaps matching TRBD2 (5 bases). Germline V gives CDR1 LNHDA, CDR2 SQIVND (reference sequence). V was cut by 2 bases and J by 0 bases, with 15 bases left in between. The CDR3 consists of 17 residues. The CDR3 loop is CASSISRLHASTDTQYF. DNA for the CDR3: TGTGCCAGTAGTATATCAAGACTACATGCGAGCACAGATACGCAGTATTTT.

This clone was seen a few times. The chain combines TRBV28 with TRBJ1-3; no clear D. This CDR3 comprises 12 residues. V lost 7 bases to trimming and J lost 9 bases, with 13 bases between them. Per the germline V gene, CDR1 is MDHEN and CDR2 is SYDVKM. The chain's CDR3 is CASTVREGTIYF. The CDR3 DNA is TGTGCCAGCACCGTACGGGAGGGCACCATATATTTT.

The sample holds one count of this clone. The chain has TRBV29-1 and TRBJ2-5; weak D call: TRBD1 (6 bases). The CDR3 runs 15 residues. V dropped 4 bases and J dropped 5 bases, with 20 bases sitting between them. Germline V CDR1 and CDR2: SQVTM, ANQGSEA. As DNA, the CDR3 is TGCAGCGTTGGGTTTTCATCCAGGGGAGAGGAGACCCAGTACTTC. It encodes CSVGFSSRGEETQYF. The full variable domain, in which reference TRBV29-1 and TRBJ2-5 provide the parts outside the CDR3, is SAVISQKPSRDICQRGTSLTIQCQVDSQVTMMFWYRQQPGQSLTLIATANQGSEATYESGFVIDKFPISRPNLTFSTLTVSNMSPEDSSIYLCSVGFSSRGEETQYFGPGTRLLVL.

The chain links TRBV11-2 to TRBJ2-2; tentative D call: TRBD1 (6 bases). Germline lookup yields CDR1 SGHAT and CDR2 FQNNGV. This CDR3 has 16 amino acids. V lost 7 bases, J lost 6 bases, and 21 bases lay in between. The CDR3 protein is CASISLGAAGSGELFF. Here the CDR3 DNA reads TGTGCCAGCATCTCCCTGGGGGCCGCTGGGTCCGGGGAGCTGTTTTTT.

The gene calls are TRBV3-1 (or the pseudogene TRBV3-2) and TRBJ2-1; weak D call: TRBD2 (6 bases). V shed 7 bases and J shed 6 bases, with 13 bases lying between them. The germline gives CDR1 LGHDT, CDR2 YNNKEL (reference sequence). The CDR3 consists of 13 residues. CDR3 loop: CASTFGGTNEQFF. The CDR3 nucleotides are TGTGCCAGCACTTTCGGCGGGACCAATGAGCAGTTCTTC.

The chain recombines TRBV2 with TRBJ1-1, with D tentatively TRBD1 (5 bases). CDR3 size: 13 residues. Deletions cut 1 base from V and 3 bases from J, with 6 bases between. From germline, CDR1 is SNHLY and CDR2 FYNNEI. For the CDR3, the DNA is TGTGCCAGCAGTGAAGTCAGGGACACTGAAGCTTTCTTT. This translates into CASSEVRDTEAFF.

This chain joins TRBV27 and TRBJ2-1, with 8 bases fitting TRBD2. CDR3 length: 16 amino acids. V lost 5 bases to trimming and J lost 3 bases; unmatched junction nucleotides: 9. Germline CDR1 and CDR2: MNHEY and SMNVEV (reference sequence). The CDR3 bases are TGTGCCAGCAGTCCCTTGGCGGGAGGACTCTACAATGAGCAGTTCTTC. Translated: CASSPLAGGLYNEQFF.

The chain carries TRBV5-1 and TRBJ2-5; 8 bases are a match to TRBD2. The germline V gene encodes CDR1 SGHRS and CDR2 YFSETQ. Trimming removed 4 bases from V and 5 bases from J; junction bases left unmatched: 13. The CDR3 covers 16 residues. In DNA form, the CDR3 reads TGCGCCAGCAGCCCGATGCTGGCGGGAGGAGGGGAGACCCAGTACTTC. This translates into CASSPMLAGGGETQYF.

The chain carries TRBV5-1 and TRBJ1-2, with D possibly TRBD1 on 5 matching bases. The CDR3 has 15 residues. CDR1 and CDR2 (germline): SGHRS, YFSETQ. V lost 3 bases and J lost 7, with 19 bases in between. CDR3 residues: CASSSQGSRGGGYTF. CDR3 sequence (DNA): TGCGCCAGCAGCTCCCAGGGATCCCGGGGAGGTGGCTACACCTTC.

The rearrangement links TRBV9 to TRBJ2-1, with 9 bases that match TRBD1. The CDR3 covers 16 residues. CDR1 and CDR2 from the germline V gene are SGDLS and YYNGEE. V was pared by 0 bases and J by 8 bases, with 9 bases of the junction left unmatched. CDR3 region: CASSVAFGTGTHEQFF. DNA of the CDR3: TGTGCCAGCAGCGTAGCGTTCGGGACAGGGACCCATGAGCAGTTCTTC. The entire variable domain, with the rest obtained from reference TRBV9 and TRBJ2-1, is as follows: DSGVTQTPKHLITATGQRVTLRCSPRSGDLSVYWYQQSLDQGLQFLIQYYNGEERAKGNILERFSAQQFPDLHSELNLSSLELGDSALYFCASSVAFGTGTHEQFFGPGTRLTVL.

This clone was picked up one time. Different DNA sequences within this sample yield the same CDR3. The rearrangement uses TRBV9 and TRBJ2-3; D ambiguous. Germline CDR1 and CDR2: SGDLS and YYNGEE. This CDR3 spans 13 amino acids. Trimming left V 2 bases short and J 1 base short, with 5 bases between. CDR3 DNA: TGTGCCAGCAGCGTCGGTGGCACAGATACGCAGTATTTT. As protein: CASSVGGTDTQYF.

To note about this clone: This same CDR3 is encoded by further DNA sequences in the sample. This chain joins TRBV5-4 and TRBJ2-5, with D maybe TRBD1 (5 bases). V was pared by 0 bases and J by 2 bases, with 5 bases between. The CDR3 is 13 residues long. Germline values: CDR1 SGHNT, CDR2 YYREEE (reference sequence). The CDR3 coding sequence is TGTGCCAGCAGCTTGGACAGGCAAGAGACCCAGTACTTC. Its translation is CASSLDRQETQYF. The whole variable domain, remainder taken from reference TRBV5-4 and TRBJ2-5, is ETGVTQSPTHLIKTRGQQVTLRCSSQSGHNTVSWYQQALGQGPQFIFQYYREEENGRGNFPPRFSGLQFPNYSSELNVNALELDDSALYLCASSLDRQETQYFGPGTRLLVL.

The rearrangement uses TRBV19 and TRBJ2-6; the D is unclear. Deletions cut 8 bases from V and 0 bases from J, with 8 bases between. This CDR3 spans 14 amino acids. The germline CDR1 and CDR2 sequences are LNHDA and SQIVND (reference sequence). This CDR3 reads CASSSFSGANVLTF. In nucleotides, the CDR3 is TGTGCCAGTTCGAGCTTCTCTGGGGCCAACGTCCTGACTTTC.

This clone was counted only a few times. The chain employs TRBV6-5 and TRBJ1-5, with D maybe TRBD1 (6 bases). The CDR3 length is 15 residues. The germline V gene encodes CDR1 MNHEY and CDR2 SVGAGI. The V end was cut by 6 bases, the J end by 2 bases, with 14 bases between. The CDR3 region is CASRTGLLGNQPQHF. The CDR3 region has the DNA TGTGCCAGCAGAACAGGGCTCCTTGGCAATCAGCCCCAGCATTTT.

The chain uses TRBV24-1 and TRBJ2-1, with 7 positions matching TRBD2. CDR1 is KGHDR and CDR2 is SFDVKD in the germline V gene. This CDR3 spans 14 amino acids. Trimming removed 2 bases from V and 4 bases from J; junction bases left unmatched: 1. The CDR3 here is CATSDWGGYNEQFF. The CDR3 nucleotides read TGTGCCACCAGTGATTGGGGGGGATACAATGAGCAGTTCTTC.